This T cell receptor (beta chain) was retrieved from a study of tumor-infiltrating lymphocytes in primary liver carcinoma. Study-level information: Productive TCRbeta read counts per sample ran from roughly 3.65 to 7.13 million and were similar across tissue types. Findings and caveats of the study: Against blood, tumors held a significantly higher top-250-clone fraction (p = 0.039).

Comment on this clonotype: Its cognate antigen is unknown. One end of the junction fails to match germline, which may point to a read error.

Co-extraction of both nucleic acids (RNA and DNA) used roughly 18-32 mg of unsorted bulk tissue. This CDR3 has 18 residues. Constant-region priming of around 500 ng total RNA yielded TCR beta cDNA. Slightly modified ARM-PCR, run as three nested multiplex PCR rounds, produced the TCR beta libraries. The opening two PCR rounds, about 11 cycles each, paired TRBV1-TRBV30 forward primers with a C-beta reverse primer. TCRdb redid the calling of the multiplex PCR reads with MiXCR, one entry per CDR3 protein. The sample lists approximately 110,000 distinct CDR3 sequences; 55% to 75% were seen once. The rearrangement links TRBV12-3 or TRBV12-4 to TRBJ2-1; 14 nucleotides align to TRBD2. The sample consisted of liver tumor tissue from sampling region 3. The subset denotes: tumor region T3, left-lateral pole. The clonotype comes from a woman between 55 and 75 years old with primary liver carcinoma and hepatitis B virus infection. The CDR3 DNA follows: TGTGCCAGCAGTTTAGGGACTAGCGGGAGGCCGTTCTACAATGGGCAGATCTTC. As protein: CASSLGTSGRPFYNGQIF.